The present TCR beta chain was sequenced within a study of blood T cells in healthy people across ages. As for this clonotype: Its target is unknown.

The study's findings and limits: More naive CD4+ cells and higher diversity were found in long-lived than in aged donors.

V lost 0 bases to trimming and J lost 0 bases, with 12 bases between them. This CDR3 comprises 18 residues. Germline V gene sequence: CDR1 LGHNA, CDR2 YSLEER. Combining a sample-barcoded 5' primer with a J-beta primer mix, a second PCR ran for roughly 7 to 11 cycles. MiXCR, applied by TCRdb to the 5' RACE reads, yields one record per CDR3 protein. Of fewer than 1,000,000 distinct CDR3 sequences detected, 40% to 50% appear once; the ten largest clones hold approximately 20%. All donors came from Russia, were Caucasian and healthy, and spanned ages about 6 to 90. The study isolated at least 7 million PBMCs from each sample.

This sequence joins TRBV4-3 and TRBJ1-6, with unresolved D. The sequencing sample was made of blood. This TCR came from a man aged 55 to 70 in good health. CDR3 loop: CASSQDSASSSYNSPLHF. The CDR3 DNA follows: TGCGCCAGCAGCCAAGATTCGGCCTCTTCCTCCTATAATTCACCCCTCCACTTT.